These 30 T cell receptor beta chains came from one sample sequenced in a study of T-cell memory formation after mild COVID-19. MiXCR was run by TCRdb on the 5' RACE reads, yielding one entry per CDR3 protein. The repertoire includes about 600,000 distinct CDR3 sequences, about 22% of them detected once, and approximately 8.4% sits in the top ten. The specimen sequenced was PBMCs or a T cell subset sorted from them (not recorded which). The receptors shown here come from an adult woman who had mild COVID-19 (a few samples of this study predate the infection). Cell type and time point are not known.

This clonotype was picked up a small number of times. The chain carries TRBV29-1 and TRBJ1-1; no reliable D call. The length of the CDR3 is 10 residues. Trimming left V 5 bases short and J 1 base short, with 2 bases between. Looked up from germline, CDR1 is SQVTM and CDR2 is ANQGSEA. CDR3 bases: TGCAGCGTTAAGAACACTGAAGCTTTCTTT. This codes for CSVKNTEAFF.

This clonotype occurred a few times. The CDR3 DNA follows: TGTGCCAGCAGTTCCCGGGGGGCTCGCACAGATACGCAGTATTTT. It codes for CASSSRGARTDTQYF. V and J are TRBV6-5 and TRBJ2-3, with D perhaps matching TRBD2 (7 bases). Trimming cost V 4 bases and J 1 base, with 12 bases left between them. Germline values: CDR1 MNHEY, CDR2 SVGAGI. The CDR3 totals 15 residues.

The V and J genes are TRBV5-6 and TRBJ2-7; a weak D match, TRBD1 (5 bases). In germline, CDR1 is SGHDT, CDR2 YYEEEE. V was cut by 2 bases and J by 6 bases, with 15 bases left in between. This CDR3 is 14 amino acids long. CDR3 amino acids: CASSLLDTPVEQYF. For the CDR3, the DNA is TGTGCCAGCAGCTTACTGGACACGCCTGTCGAGCAGTACTTC.

This clonotype was seen a few times. The chain carries TRBV7-9 and TRBJ1-6; tentative D call: TRBD1 (5 bases). Trimming took 3 bases from V and 7 from J, leaving 10 bases between them. Germline CDR1 SEHNR, CDR2 FQNEAQ (reference sequence). This CDR3 is built from 14 residues. CDR3 DNA sequence: TGTGCCAGCAGCTTCCAGGGTTCGAATTCACCCCTCCACTTT. Translating it yields CASSFQGSNSPLHF.

This clonotype has just a few counts. This chain joins TRBV18 and TRBJ2-5, with 7 bases identical to TRBD2. Germline loops: CDR1 KGHSH, CDR2 LQKENI. The junction had 7 bases not matched to a gene; V was cut back by 2 bases and J by 1 base. This CDR3 region has 16 residues. CDR3 loop: CASSPLPGGTQETQYF. CDR3 in DNA: TGTGCCAGCTCACCATTGCCCGGGGGGACCCAAGAGACCCAGTACTTC.

This clonotype was seen a handful of times. The chain links TRBV29-1 to TRBJ1-1; maybe TRBD1 (5 bases). CDR1 and CDR2 from the germline V gene are SQVTM and ANQGSEA. The CDR3 covers 14 residues. Trimming stripped 4 bases from V and 3 bases from J, with 15 bases between. The CDR3 DNA reads as TGCAGCGTTGTTAGAAGAGGAGGGGACACTGAAGCTTTCTTT. Translating it yields CSVVRRGGDTEAFF.

The V call is TRBV6-6, the J call TRBJ1-5; no reliable D call. Germline loops: CDR1 MNHNY, CDR2 SVGAGI (reference sequence). Trimming stripped 0 bases from V and 7 bases from J, with 4 bases between. The CDR3 has 12 amino acids. In nucleotides, the CDR3 is TGTGCCAGCAGTTACTCCGGGCAGCCCCAGCATTTT. It is translated as CASSYSGQPQHF.

The chain uses TRBV6-5 and TRBJ2-7, with D possibly TRBD1 on 6 matching bases. CDR1 is MNHEY, CDR2 SVGAGI, per germline. The V gene lost 5 bases and the J gene lost 6 bases, with 20 bases spanning the gap. The CDR3 covers 15 residues. This CDR3 is CASSPLGQSQLEQYF. CDR3 DNA sequence: TGTGCCAGCAGTCCACTCGGACAGTCCCAACTCGAGCAGTACTTC.

The V and J genes are TRBV14 and TRBJ1-2; 10 bases fit TRBD1. Germline CDR1 reads SGHDN; CDR2 reads FVKESK. V trimming: 4 bases; J trimming: 6 bases; junction bases outside the gene matches: 8. The CDR3 consists of 15 residues. The CDR3 is CASSLWTGGIDGYTF. The CDR3 DNA reads as TGTGCCAGCAGCCTGTGGACAGGGGGGATTGATGGCTACACCTTC.

The V gene is TRBV29-1, the J gene TRBJ2-3, with D perhaps TRBD1 (6 bases). V was pared by 6 bases and J by 4 bases, with 14 bases between. Germline lookup yields CDR1 SQVTM and CDR2 ANQGSEA. This CDR3 spans 13 amino acids. The CDR3 here is CSVGASSADTQYF. CDR3 sequence (DNA): TGCAGCGTGGGGGCCAGTAGTGCAGATACGCAGTATTTT.

This chain links TRBV19 with TRBJ1-2, with D possibly being TRBD1 (6 bases). This CDR3 contains 15 residues. Germline V lookup: CDR1 LNHDA, CDR2 SQIVND (reference sequence). V lost 6 bases and J lost 2, with 16 bases in between. Written as DNA, the CDR3 is TGTGCCAGTAGCCTCCAGAGGACAGAAAACTATGGCTACACCTTC. This codes for CASSLQRTENYGYTF.

The chain is built from TRBV5-1 and TRBJ2-7; weak D call: TRBD1 (6 bases). This CDR3 spans 16 amino acids. Germline V lookup: CDR1 SGHRS, CDR2 YFSETQ. The V end was cut by 4 bases, the J end by 0 bases, with 17 bases between. The CDR3 DNA is TGCGCCAGCAGCCAGATAGGGGGAAAGTCCTCCTACGAGCAGTACTTC. Amino acids: CASSQIGGKSSYEQYF.

The chain is built from TRBV24-1 and TRBJ2-1, with 10 bases that match TRBD2. The CDR3 consists of 18 residues. The trim removed 4 bases at V and 7 bases at J, leaving 15 bases unmatched. CDR1 and CDR2 from the germline V gene are KGHDR and SFDVKD. The DNA for the CDR3 is TGTGCCACCAGTGACTCAAGACTAGCGGGTACTACGAAGAATGAGCAGTTCTTC. Its translation is CATSDSRLAGTTKNEQFF.

This clonotype was seen a few times. At one end, the junction sequence differs from germline, possibly due to a read error. The chain links TRBV5-1 to TRBJ2-5; TRBD1 matches 7 bases. The germline CDR1 and CDR2 sequences are SGHRS and YFSETQ. CDR3 size: 14 residues. The CDR3 DNA sequence: TGCGCCAGCAGCTTGGCGGGGCCGCGACAGGGTGTAAACTTC. This codes for CASSLAGPRQGVNF.

This clonotype was seen a handful of times. The chain couples TRBV5-1 to TRBJ2-3; D is unresolved. CDR1 SGHRS and CDR2 YFSETQ come from the germline V gene. V lost 2 bases and J lost 2, with 9 bases in between. CDR3 length: 14 amino acids. The CDR3 loop reads CASSFAGDTDTQYF. CDR3 nucleotide sequence: TGCGCCAGCAGCTTTGCCGGAGACACAGATACGCAGTATTTT. Looking up the rest from reference TRBV5-1 and TRBJ2-3 gives the full variable domain: KAGVTQTPRYLIKTRGQQVTLSCSPISGHRSVSWYQQTPGQGLQFLFEYFSETQRNKGNFPGRFSGRQFSNSRSEMNVSTLELGDSALYLCASSFAGDTDTQYFGPGTRLTVL.

This clonotype has just one count. This sequence joins TRBV27 and TRBJ2-7; 9 nucleotides line up with TRBD1. CDR1 is MNHEY and CDR2 is SMNVEV in the germline V gene (reference sequence). This CDR3 contains 20 residues. V was pared by 6 bases and J by 6 bases, with 27 bases of the junction left unmatched. CDR3: CASRGLGTGTSGTNRAEQYF. The CDR3 coding sequence is TGTGCCAGCAGAGGTTTGGGGACAGGGACCTCCGGGACTAATCGGGCCGAGCAGTACTTC.

This clonotype occurred many times. The V and J genes are TRBV15 and TRBJ1-1; D perhaps matches TRBD1 (5 bases). The V gene lost 0 bases and the J gene lost 5 bases, with 10 bases spanning the gap. The CDR3 sequence is 14 residues long. Looked up from germline, CDR1 is LNHNV and CDR2 is YYDKDF (reference sequence). The CDR3: CATSRDRAGTEAFF. In DNA, the CDR3 is TGTGCCACCAGCAGAGACAGGGCTGGGACTGAAGCTTTCTTT.

In its sample, this clonotype was seen a few times. This chain joins TRBV7-9 and TRBJ2-6, with unresolved D. The V end lost 0 bases, the J end lost 2 bases, and 11 bases lay between the germline ends. CDR3 length: 17 residues. The germline V gene has CDR1 SEHNR and CDR2 FQNEAQ (reference sequence). DNA of the CDR3: TGTGCCAGCAGCTTAGCTGGGTTGACCGCTGGGGCCAACGTCCTGACTTTC. This encodes CASSLAGLTAGANVLTF.

This clonotype was picked up a small number of times. V usage is TRBV6-5 and J usage is TRBJ2-5; 7 positions agree with TRBD1. The CDR3 length is 15 residues. V was clipped by 5 bases and J by 2 bases; unmatched bases: 8. Germline V gene data show CDR1 as MNHEY and CDR2 as SVGAGI. In DNA, the CDR3 is TGTGCCAGCAGTAGGAACAGGGGCGAACAAGAGACCCAGTACTTC. This encodes CASSRNRGEQETQYF.

The chain joins TRBV12-3 or TRBV12-4 to TRBJ2-3; D remains unclear. Between the trimmed V and J ends, which lost 2 bases and 1 base, there was a span of 13 bases. CDR3 length equals 16 residues. The CDR3 loop reads CASSLSLGSGTDTQYF. The CDR3 coding sequence is TGTGCCAGCAGTTTAAGCTTGGGCAGCGGCACAGATACGCAGTATTTT.

The chain has TRBV7-9 and TRBJ1-1; a weak D match, TRBD1 (6 bases). V lost 9 bases to trimming and J lost 1 base, with 12 bases between them. This CDR3 spans 13 amino acids. Germline values: CDR1 SEHNR, CDR2 FQNEAQ (reference sequence). The CDR3 loop reads CASQMGANTEAFF. CDR3 coding DNA: TGTGCCAGTCAGATGGGGGCGAACACTGAAGCTTTCTTT.

This clonotype was seen many times. The chain recombines TRBV20-1 with TRBJ2-3; D perhaps matches TRBD2 (5 bases). Germline V gives CDR1 DFQATT, CDR2 SNEGSKA (reference sequence). V was cut by 6 bases and J by 4 bases, with 14 bases left in between. This CDR3 comprises 13 residues. The CDR3 DNA follows: TGCAGTGCGTTAACACTACTAGCAGATACGCAGTATTTT. This translates into CSALTLLADTQYF.

This clonotype was detected a few times. This chain links TRBV12-3 or TRBV12-4 with TRBJ2-5, with 7 nucleotides matching TRBD2. With V trimmed by 4 bases and J by 2 bases, 10 bases remained unmatched. This CDR3 has 16 residues. The CDR3: CASSSRLAAIQETQYF. CDR3 coding DNA: TGTGCCAGCAGTTCCAGACTAGCAGCGATTCAAGAGACCCAGTACTTC.

The chain is built from TRBV19 and TRBJ1-6; 7 nucleotides agree with TRBD1. With 5 bases clipped from V and 3 bases from J, the junction kept 7 bases outside the gene matches. The CDR3 has 16 residues. CDR1 is LNHDA and CDR2 is SQIVND in the germline V gene (reference sequence). Here the CDR3 reads CASSVTGTVYNSPLHF. The CDR3, as DNA: TGTGCCAGTAGTGTCACCGGGACAGTCTATAATTCACCCCTCCACTTT.

This clonotype was seen a handful of times. The chain joins TRBV6-1 to TRBJ1-6; 10 positions agree with TRBD1. The germline V gene encodes CDR1 MNHNS and CDR2 SASEGT. The length of the CDR3 is 14 residues. Unmatched junction bases numbered 1, after V lost 3 bases and J lost 8 bases. The CDR3 loop is CASSEGTGDSPLHF. The DNA of the CDR3 is TGTGCCAGCAGTGAGGGGACAGGGGATTCACCCCTCCACTTT.

This sequence joins TRBV6-5 and TRBJ2-2, with 15 bases identical to TRBD2. The CDR3 spans 17 residues. The germline CDR1 and CDR2 sequences are MNHEY and SVGAGI. V was clipped by 0 bases and J by 7 bases; unmatched bases: 3. The CDR3 nucleotides are TGTGCCAGCAGTTACTCAGGACTAGCGGGAGGGATCGGGGAGCTGTTTTTT. Translating it yields CASSYSGLAGGIGELFF.

The CDR3 here is CATSRGVWGQGWWQYF. Written as DNA, the CDR3 is TGTGCCACCAGCAGGGGGGTATGGGGACAGGGGTGGTGGCAGTACTTC. V is TRBV15 and J is TRBJ2-7; 10 nucleotides match TRBD1. Unmatched junction bases numbered 14, after V lost 3 bases and J lost 9 bases. The CDR3 sequence is 16 residues long. Germline values: CDR1 LNHNV, CDR2 YYDKDF (reference sequence). Filled out from reference TRBV15 and TRBJ2-7, the complete variable domain reads DAMVIQNPRYQVTQFGKPVTLSCSQTLNHNVMYWYQQKSSQAPKLLFHYYDKDFNNEADTPDNFQSRRPNTSFCFLDIRSPGLGDTAMYLCATSRGVWGQGWWQYFGPGTRLTVT.

In its sample, this clonotype was seen a few times. The junction differs from germline at one of its ends, possibly a read error. J is TRBJ2-3 and V is TRBV29-1, with TRBD2 identical over 9 bases. From germline, CDR1 is SQVTM and CDR2 ANQGSEA. The CDR3 is made up of 13 amino acids. The CDR3 DNA reads TGCAGCGTTGAAGCCCCAACCGGGACTAGCTATTCATTC. This codes for CSVEAPTGTSYSF.

The chain is built from TRBV5-1 and TRBJ2-1; D possibly corresponds to TRBD1 (5 bases). Between the trimmed V and J ends, which lost 4 bases and 4 bases, there was a span of 21 bases. CDR3 length equals 17 residues. In germline, CDR1 is SGHRS, CDR2 YFSETQ. The DNA of the CDR3 is TGCGCCAGCAGCATCAGCATAGGGGCGCGCTCGTACAATGAGCAGTTCTTC. Translating it yields CASSISIGARSYNEQFF.

This clonotype turned up a few times. This chain joins TRBV29-1 and TRBJ1-1; TRBD1 might be the D (6 bases). V was shortened by 1 base and J by 6 bases, with 15 bases between the two germline ends. The CDR3 spans 14 residues. Germline CDR1 is SQVTM and CDR2 is ANQGSEA. CDR3 nucleotide sequence: TGCAGCGTTGAAGTCGGTGGGGGGCTCTCTGAAGCTTTCTTT. It specifies CSVEVGGGLSEAFF.